By sample share, the clone carrying this T cell receptor (beta chain) is large. Its antigen is not known. This CDR3 region has 16 residues. Deletions cut 4 bases from V and 0 bases from J, with 19 bases between. Germline CDR1 SQVTM, CDR2 ANQGSEA. Multiplex touch-down PCR with TRB-A/B primers amplified rearranged V-D-J TRB sequences. MiXCR, run by TCRdb on the multiplex PCR reads, gives a single entry per CDR3 protein. The sample carries under 600 distinct CDR3 sequences, 15% to 20% recorded once. The sample originates from a study of T cell repertoires in aging, cancer and after chemotherapy. The study, taken as a whole, reports: Loss of evenness, beyond lost richness, contributed to age-related TCR diversity decline in cancer patients. Age-matched healthy donors had significantly more diverse, less clonal blood TCR repertoires than untreated cancer patients. Immunological memory after chemotherapy cannot be judged from the repertoire data.

Amplification of TCR beta used genomic DNA extracted from peripheral blood. The genes are TRBV29-1 and TRBJ2-7; no clear D. What was sequenced was blood. The TCR sequence derives from a human donor with a solid tumor. The CDR3 here is CSVVGSVDYASYEQYF. The CDR3 bases are TGCAGCGTTGTTGGCTCGGTGGATTATGCCTCCTACGAGCAGTACTTC.